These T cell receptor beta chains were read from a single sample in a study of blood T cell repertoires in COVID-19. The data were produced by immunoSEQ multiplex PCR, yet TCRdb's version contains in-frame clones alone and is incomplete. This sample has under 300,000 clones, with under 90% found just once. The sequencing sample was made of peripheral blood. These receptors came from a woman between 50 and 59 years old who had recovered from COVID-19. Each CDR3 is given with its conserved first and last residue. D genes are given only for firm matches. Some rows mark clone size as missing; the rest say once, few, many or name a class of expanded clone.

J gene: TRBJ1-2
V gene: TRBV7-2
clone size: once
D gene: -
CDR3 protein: CASSPSLPLLNYGYTF
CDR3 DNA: TGTGCCAGCAGCCCCTCTCTTCCCCTACTAAACTATGGCTACACCTTC

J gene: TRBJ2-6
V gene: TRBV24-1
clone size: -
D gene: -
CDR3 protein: CATSPGGSGANVLTF
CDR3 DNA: TGTGCCACCAGTCCCGGGGGATCTGGGGCCAACGTCCTGACTTTC

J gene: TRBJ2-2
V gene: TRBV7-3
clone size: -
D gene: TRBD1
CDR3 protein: CASGSGQYTGELFF
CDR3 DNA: TGTGCCAGCGGCTCGGGACAGTACACCGGGGAGCTGTTTTTT

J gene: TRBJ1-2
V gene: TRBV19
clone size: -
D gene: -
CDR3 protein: CASSINRLIGYGYTF
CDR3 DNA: TGTGCCAGTAGTATTAACCGCCTTATCGGCTATGGCTACACCTTC

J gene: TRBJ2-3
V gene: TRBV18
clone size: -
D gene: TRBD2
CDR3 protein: CASSPASGWTDTQYF
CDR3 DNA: TGTGCCAGCTCACCCGCTAGCGGGTGGACAGATACGCAGTATTTT

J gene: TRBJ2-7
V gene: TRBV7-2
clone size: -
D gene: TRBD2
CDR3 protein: CASSLTSGTPPGEQYF
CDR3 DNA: TGTGCCAGCAGCCTGACTAGCGGGACGCCTCCTGGCGAGCAGTACTTC

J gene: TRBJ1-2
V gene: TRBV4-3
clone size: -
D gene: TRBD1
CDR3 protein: CASSQDRGDRTYGYTF
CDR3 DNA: TGCGCCAGCAGCCAAGATAGAGGGGACAGGACCTATGGCTACACCTTC

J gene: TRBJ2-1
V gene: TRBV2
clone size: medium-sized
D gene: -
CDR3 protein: CASRWAIGGYFANNEQFF
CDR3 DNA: TGTGCCAGCAGATGGGCCATTGGAGGGTATTTCGCGAACAATGAGCAGTTCTTC

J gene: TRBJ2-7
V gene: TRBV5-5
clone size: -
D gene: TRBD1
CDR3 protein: CASSPAASLTGWYEQYF
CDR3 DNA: TGTGCCAGCAGCCCCGCAGCGAGCTTGACAGGGTGGTACGAGCAGTACTTC

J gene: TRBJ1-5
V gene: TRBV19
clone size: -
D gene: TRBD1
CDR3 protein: CASSKPGQGSNQPQHF
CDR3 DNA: TGTGCCAGTAGTAAACCGGGACAGGGTAGCAATCAGCCCCAGCATTTT

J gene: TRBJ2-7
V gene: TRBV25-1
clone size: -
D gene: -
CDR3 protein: CASRSYYEQYF
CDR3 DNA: TGTGCCAGCAGAAGCTACTACGAGCAGTACTTC

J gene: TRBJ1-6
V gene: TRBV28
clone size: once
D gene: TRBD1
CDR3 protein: CASSSGQTPNSPLHF
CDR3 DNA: TGTGCCAGCAGTTCGGGACAGACACCTAATTCACCCCTCCACTTT

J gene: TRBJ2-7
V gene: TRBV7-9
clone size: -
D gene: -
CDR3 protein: CASSGRTATYEQYF
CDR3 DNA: TGTGCCAGCAGCGGGCGGACAGCTACCTACGAGCAGTACTTC

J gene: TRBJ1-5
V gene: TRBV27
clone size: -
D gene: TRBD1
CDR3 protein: CASSSSGTGRNQPQHF
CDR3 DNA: TGTGCCAGCAGTTCCTCCGGGACAGGGAGGAATCAGCCCCAGCATTTT

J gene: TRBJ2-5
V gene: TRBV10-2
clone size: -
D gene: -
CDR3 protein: CASSTNGPWETQYF
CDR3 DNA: TGCGCCAGCAGTACCAACGGTCCGTGGGAGACCCAGTACTTC

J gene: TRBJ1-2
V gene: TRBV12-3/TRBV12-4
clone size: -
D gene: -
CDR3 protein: CASTSGGRHGYTF
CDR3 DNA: TGTGCCAGCACCTCCGGGGGGCGGCATGGCTACACCTTC

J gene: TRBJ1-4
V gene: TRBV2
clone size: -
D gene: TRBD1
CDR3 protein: CASIQTGASEKLFF
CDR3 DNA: TGTGCCAGCATCCAGACAGGGGCAAGTGAAAAACTGTTTTTT

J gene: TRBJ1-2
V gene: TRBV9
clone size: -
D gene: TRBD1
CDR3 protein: CASSGGGQGVHNYGYTF
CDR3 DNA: TGTGCCAGCAGCGGAGGAGGACAGGGTGTGCATAACTATGGCTACACCTTC

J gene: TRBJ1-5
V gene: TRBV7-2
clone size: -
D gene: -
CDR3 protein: CASSAAGVFQPQHF
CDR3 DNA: TGTGCCAGCAGCGCCGCAGGGGTATTCCAGCCCCAGCATTTT

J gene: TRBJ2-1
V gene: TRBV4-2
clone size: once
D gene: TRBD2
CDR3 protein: CASSPGGLAMDNEQFF
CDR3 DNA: TGTGCCAGCAGCCCAGGGGGACTAGCGATGGACAATGAGCAGTTCTTC

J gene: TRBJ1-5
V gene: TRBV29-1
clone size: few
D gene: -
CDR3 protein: CSVALDSNQPQHF
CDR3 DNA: TGCAGCGTTGCACTCGATAGCAATCAGCCCCAGCATTTT

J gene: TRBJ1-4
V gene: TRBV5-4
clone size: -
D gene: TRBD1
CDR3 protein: CASSSGGGPSEKLFF
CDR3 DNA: TGTGCCAGCAGCTCAGGGGGCGGCCCCAGTGAAAAACTGTTTTTT

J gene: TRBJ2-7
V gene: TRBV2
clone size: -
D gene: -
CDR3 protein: CASSESSFSYEQYF
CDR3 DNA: TGTGCCAGCAGTGAAAGTAGCTTCTCCTACGAGCAGTACTTC

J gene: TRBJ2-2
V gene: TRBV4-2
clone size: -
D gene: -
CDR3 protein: CASSQGASAGELFF
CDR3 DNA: TGTGCCAGCAGCCAAGGGGCTAGCGCCGGGGAGCTGTTTTTT

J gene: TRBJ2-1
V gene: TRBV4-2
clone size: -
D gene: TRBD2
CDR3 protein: CASSRGHQNSGNEQFF
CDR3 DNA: TGTGCCAGCAGCCGAGGTCACCAGAATAGCGGGAATGAGCAGTTCTTC

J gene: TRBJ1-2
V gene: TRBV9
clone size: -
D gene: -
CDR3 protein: CASSVAENYGYTF
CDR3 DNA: TGTGCCAGCAGCGTTGCAGAAAACTATGGCTACACCTTC

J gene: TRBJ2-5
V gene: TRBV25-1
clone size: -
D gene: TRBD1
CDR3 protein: CASSSPWSGTEETQYF
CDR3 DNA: TGTGCCAGCAGTTCGCCCTGGTCGGGGACAGAAGAGACCCAGTACTTC

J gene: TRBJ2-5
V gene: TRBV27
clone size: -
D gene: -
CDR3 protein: CASSSPAFSETQYF
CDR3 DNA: TGTGCCAGCAGTTCACCAGCGTTTTCGGAGACCCAGTACTTC

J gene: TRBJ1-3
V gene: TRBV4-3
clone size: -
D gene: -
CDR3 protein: CASTRWGGAGNTIYF
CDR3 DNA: TGCGCCAGCACTCGGTGGGGGGGCGCCGGAAACACCATATATTTT

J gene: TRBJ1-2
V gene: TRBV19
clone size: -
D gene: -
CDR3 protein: CASRRGQIYGYTF
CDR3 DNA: TGTGCCAGTAGAAGGGGTCAGATCTATGGCTACACCTTC

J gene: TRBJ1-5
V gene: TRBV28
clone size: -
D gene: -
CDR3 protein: CASSRGGEVQPQHF
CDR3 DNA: TGTGCCAGCAGTCGGGGAGGGGAGGTTCAGCCCCAGCATTTT

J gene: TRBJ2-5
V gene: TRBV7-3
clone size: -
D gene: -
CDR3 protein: CASSLRSGLEETQYF
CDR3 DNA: TGTGCCAGCAGCCTAAGGTCGGGACTTGAAGAGACCCAGTACTTC

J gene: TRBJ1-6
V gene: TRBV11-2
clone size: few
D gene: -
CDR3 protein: CASSLEPGHHVALHF
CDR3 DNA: TGTGCCAGCAGCCTCGAACCCGGACACCATGTAGCCCTCCACTTT

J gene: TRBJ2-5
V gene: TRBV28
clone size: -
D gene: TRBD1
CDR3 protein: CASSWTGQETQYF
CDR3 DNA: TGTGCCAGCAGTTGGACAGGCCAAGAGACCCAGTACTTC

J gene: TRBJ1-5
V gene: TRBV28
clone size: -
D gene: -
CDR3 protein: CASSRPIRVVGNQPQHF
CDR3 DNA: TGTGCCAGCAGTCGACCTATCAGGGTTGTCGGCAATCAGCCCCAGCATTTT

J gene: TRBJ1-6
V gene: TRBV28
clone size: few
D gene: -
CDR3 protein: CASSLFPEGAPLHF
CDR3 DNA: TGTGCCAGCAGTTTATTCCCCGAGGGCGCACCTCTCCACTTT

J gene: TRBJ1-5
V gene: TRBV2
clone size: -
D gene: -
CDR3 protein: CASSGGINSNQPQHF
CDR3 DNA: TGTGCCAGCAGTGGCGGGATAAATAGCAATCAGCCCCAGCATTTT

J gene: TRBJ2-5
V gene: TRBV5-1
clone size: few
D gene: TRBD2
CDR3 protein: CASSIGTSGGPGQETQYF
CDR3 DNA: TGCGCCAGCAGCATAGGGACTAGCGGGGGGCCAGGGCAAGAGACCCAGTACTTC